The rows below give T cell receptor beta chains drawn from one sample of a study of T cells in localized non-small cell lung cancer. Profiling relied on immunoSEQ multiplex PCR, and the TCRdb table lists in-frame clones only, not all of them. The data hold 60,000 to 85,000 clones, with around 85% observed a single time. The sample in question was peripheral blood, obtained before any cancer treatment. These receptors were taken from a male donor older than 55 with stage III squamous cell lung carcinoma. Both conserved end residues are part of each CDR3. A D gene is named only where the DNA matches it firmly. The size entry is marked missing in some rows and otherwise reads once, few, many or a size class.

v_call: TRBV7-2
d_call: NA
clone_size: few
j_call: TRBJ2-1
cdr3_nt: TGTGCCAGCAGCTCGCCGGCCCACTCCTACCGCGGGTTCTTC
cdr3_aa: CASSSPAHSYRGFF

v_call: TRBV11-2
d_call: TRBD2
clone_size: NA
j_call: TRBJ2-3
cdr3_nt: TGTGCCAGCAGCCTAGCGGGGGGGCCAGATACGCAGTATTTT
cdr3_aa: CASSLAGGPDTQYF

v_call: TRBV9
d_call: NA
clone_size: NA
j_call: TRBJ1-2
cdr3_nt: TGTGCCAGCAGCGTAGAAGGGGGTGGCGGCTACACCTTC
cdr3_aa: CASSVEGGGGYTF

v_call: TRBV10-3
d_call: NA
clone_size: NA
j_call: TRBJ1-5
cdr3_nt: TGTGCCATCAGCCAGCACAATCAGCCCCAGCATTTT
cdr3_aa: CAISQHNQPQHF

v_call: TRBV19
d_call: TRBD1
clone_size: NA
j_call: TRBJ1-1
cdr3_nt: TGTGCCAGTAGTCTCCGACAGGGTGTCACTGAAGCTTTCTTT
cdr3_aa: CASSLRQGVTEAFF

v_call: TRBV19
d_call: NA
clone_size: NA
j_call: TRBJ1-2
cdr3_nt: TGTGCTACAAGGCCCTCCGGGCAGGGGTTGTATGGCTACACCTTC
cdr3_aa: CATRPSGQGLYGYTF

v_call: TRBV6-6
d_call: TRBD1
clone_size: NA
j_call: TRBJ2-7
cdr3_nt: TGTGCCAGCAGCCGATTGGGACAGAGCCAGCAGTACTTC
cdr3_aa: CASSRLGQSQQYF

v_call: TRBV7-2
d_call: NA
clone_size: NA
j_call: TRBJ1-6
cdr3_nt: TGTGCCAGCAGCTTAGTAGCAGCGGCCCCAAAGATCCTCCACTTT
cdr3_aa: CASSLVAAAPKILHF

v_call: TRBV7-2
d_call: TRBD1
clone_size: NA
j_call: TRBJ2-7
cdr3_nt: TGTGCCAGCAGCTCCGAAGGGTGGGGACAGATCTCCTACGAGCAGTACTTC
cdr3_aa: CASSSEGWGQISYEQYF

v_call: TRBV9
d_call: NA
clone_size: once
j_call: TRBJ2-5
cdr3_nt: TGTGCCAGCAGCTTACTGGACACCCAAGAGACCCAGTACTTC
cdr3_aa: CASSLLDTQETQYF

v_call: TRBV6-5
d_call: NA
clone_size: few
j_call: TRBJ1-2
cdr3_nt: TGTGCCAGCAGTTCCCAAGGTGGCAGCCACTATGGCTACACCTTC
cdr3_aa: CASSSQGGSHYGYTF

v_call: TRBV4-3
d_call: NA
clone_size: NA
j_call: TRBJ2-3
cdr3_nt: TGCGCCAGCAGCCAAACGGGGGGCCAGAATACGCAGTATTTT
cdr3_aa: CASSQTGGQNTQYF

v_call: TRBV5-6
d_call: TRBD2
clone_size: NA
j_call: TRBJ2-3
cdr3_nt: TGTGCCAGCAGCCCTAGCGGGGGGGTGGCAGATACGCAGTATTTT
cdr3_aa: CASSPSGGVADTQYF

v_call: TRBV19
d_call: NA
clone_size: NA
j_call: TRBJ1-1
cdr3_nt: TGTGCCAGTAGTATAGATGGCAGGATGAACACTGAAGCTTTCTTT
cdr3_aa: CASSIDGRMNTEAFF

v_call: TRBV27
d_call: NA
clone_size: NA
j_call: TRBJ2-7
cdr3_nt: TGTGCCAGCAGTTTCAAGGGGATGGGCTACGAGCAGTACTTC
cdr3_aa: CASSFKGMGYEQYF

v_call: TRBV5-5
d_call: TRBD1
clone_size: NA
j_call: TRBJ2-7
cdr3_nt: TGTGCCAGCAGCTTTCCGGGACAGAGAGCCTACGAGCAGTACTTC
cdr3_aa: CASSFPGQRAYEQYF

v_call: TRBV27
d_call: NA
clone_size: medium-sized
j_call: TRBJ2-3
cdr3_nt: TGTGCCAGCAGTTTATTCGCCCGACCAACCCCCACAGATACGCAGTATTTT
cdr3_aa: CASSLFARPTPTDTQYF

v_call: TRBV19
d_call: TRBD1
clone_size: NA
j_call: TRBJ1-5
cdr3_nt: TGTGCCAGTACCCCGGACAGGGAACAGGGTCAGCCCCAGCATTTT
cdr3_aa: CASTPDREQGQPQHF

v_call: TRBV6-1
d_call: NA
clone_size: NA
j_call: TRBJ1-1
cdr3_nt: TGTGCCAGCAGGGGGGGGGACAAGCGAGAATTCTTT
cdr3_aa: CASRGGDKREFF

v_call: TRBV4-1
d_call: NA
clone_size: NA
j_call: TRBJ1-2
cdr3_nt: TGCGCCAGCACCCACCTTGGGGGAGGGAGATCGTATGGCTACACCTTC
cdr3_aa: CASTHLGGGRSYGYTF

v_call: TRBV13
d_call: NA
clone_size: NA
j_call: TRBJ2-7
cdr3_nt: TGTGCCAGCAGCTTACACGGAACCTACGAGCAGTACTTC
cdr3_aa: CASSLHGTYEQYF

v_call: TRBV30
d_call: NA
clone_size: NA
j_call: TRBJ1-2
cdr3_nt: TGTGCCTGGAGCATGTACACCTTC
cdr3_aa: CAWSMYTF

v_call: TRBV10-3
d_call: NA
clone_size: NA
j_call: TRBJ1-1
cdr3_nt: TGTGCCATCAGTGAACGGGACATCATGAACACTGAAGCTTTCTTT
cdr3_aa: CAISERDIMNTEAFF